A single sample is the source of the 19 T cell receptor beta chains below, sequenced in a study of T cells in Graves' hyperthyroidism and ophthalmopathy. Amplified TCR beta CDR3 regions came from RNA transcripts. A set of HTBI primers served as the primers for a first-round RT-PCR of the TCR CDR3. TCRdb recomputed calls from the multiplex PCR reads with MiXCR, one row per CDR3 protein. The table has around 300,000 distinct CDR3 sequences, about 13% seen once. The sample consisted of blood. These receptors all stem from a woman aged 40 to 50 with Graves' hyperthyroidism.

This clonotype was observed a handful of times. Possible read error: a much larger clone is one base away. The J gene is TRBJ2-5, the V gene TRBV7-8; unclear D gene. This CDR3 contains 16 residues. Per the germline V gene, CDR1 is SGHVS and CDR2 is FQNEAQ. Trimming took off 0 bases at V and 0 bases at J, with 11 bases between the two ends. CDR3 amino acids: CASSLAWALYQETQYF. The CDR3 DNA reads TGTGCCAGCAGCTTAGCGTGGGCACTGTACCAAGAGACCCAGTACTTC.

This clonotype was observed many times. The rearrangement joins TRBV29-1 to TRBJ2-2, with 8 bases aligning to TRBD1. With 6 bases clipped from V and 6 bases from J, the junction kept 6 bases outside the gene matches. Germline CDR1 reads SQVTM; CDR2 reads ANQGSEA. CDR3 length equals 13 residues. The CDR3 spells CSVGQGIPGELFF. The CDR3 nucleotides are TGCAGCGTCGGACAGGGAATCCCCGGGGAGCTGTTTTTT.

Only a few counts were recorded for this clonotype. The V call is TRBV10-3, the J call TRBJ1-3; perhaps TRBD1 as D (5 bases). Per germline, CDR1 ENHRY and CDR2 SYGVKD. The length of the CDR3 is 14 residues. The V end was cut by 4 bases, the J end by 0 bases, with 7 bases between. CDR3 nucleotide sequence: TGTGCCATCAGTGGGACATCCTCTGGAAACACCATATATTTT. It yields the protein CAISGTSSGNTIYF.

This clonotype was detected a few times. The CDR3 spells CASSEMGHEQYF. CDR3 sequence (DNA): TGTGCCAGCAGTGAAATGGGTCACGAGCAGTACTTC. The gene calls are TRBV6-1 and TRBJ2-7; D is undetermined. V gave up 2 bases and J gave up 5 bases, with 7 bases separating them. The CDR3 spans 12 residues. From germline, CDR1 is MNHNS and CDR2 SASEGT.

The chain links TRBV12-3 or TRBV12-4 to TRBJ1-2, with 7 positions matching TRBD1. The CDR3 spans 13 residues. With 4 bases clipped from V and 8 bases from J, the junction kept 7 bases outside the gene matches. The CDR3 sequence: CASSSRGMDGYTF. The CDR3 DNA sequence: TGTGCCAGCAGTTCCAGGGGGATGGACGGCTACACCTTC.

There are many counts of this clonotype. The chain employs TRBV24-1 and TRBJ1-5, with a tentative D call TRBD1 (5 bases). This CDR3 has 15 amino acids. Between the trimmed V and J ends, which lost 6 bases and 2 bases, there was a span of 13 bases. Germline assignment: CDR1 KGHDR and CDR2 SFDVKD. CDR3 region: CATSRSGGGNQPQHF. The CDR3 bases are TGTGCCACCAGTCGTTCTGGAGGGGGCAATCAGCCCCAGCATTTT.

This clonotype was detected ten times or more. The CDR3: CASTQGPGLAASSYEQYF. In DNA, the CDR3 is TGTGCCAGCACCCAAGGCCCAGGACTAGCGGCAAGCTCCTACGAGCAGTACTTC. The V gene is TRBV12-3 or TRBV12-4, the J gene TRBJ2-7; TRBD2 aligns across 10 bases. V shed 7 bases and J 0 bases; nucleotides not matched to a gene: 15. This CDR3 spans 18 amino acids.

This clonotype was observed many times. This chain joins TRBV20-1 and TRBJ1-1; TRBD1 might be the D (5 bases). The CDR3 has 14 residues. Trimming took off 0 bases at V and 2 bases at J, with 10 bases between the two ends. CDR1 and CDR2 (germline): DFQATT, SNEGSKA (reference sequence). The DNA for the CDR3 is TGCAGTGCTAGAGAGGGGGTCCTAAACACTGAAGCTTTCTTT. Translating gives CSAREGVLNTEAFF.

This clonotype has more than one count but fewer than ten. This chain connects TRBV9 to TRBJ1-3; D might be TRBD1 (5 bases). CDR3 size: 15 residues. Germline CDR1 reads SGDLS; CDR2 reads YYNGEE. The V end was cut by 4 bases, the J end by 2 bases, with 13 bases between. CDR3 loop: CASSSRVDAGNTIYF. The CDR3 DNA is TGTGCCAGCAGCTCCAGGGTCGACGCTGGAAACACCATATATTTT.

In its sample, this clonotype was seen many times. The V and J genes are TRBV12-3 or TRBV12-4 and TRBJ1-5; D ambiguous. The CDR3 extends over 15 amino acids. V was pared by 6 bases and J by 1 base, with 13 bases between. CDR3 sequence (DNA): TGTGCCAGCAGAGTCTCGGATTTAAGCAATCAGCCCCAGCATTTT. Encoded protein: CASRVSDLSNQPQHF.

This clonotype occurred many times. The CDR3 loop reads CSARVLREGRYEQYF. In DNA, the CDR3 is TGCAGTGCTAGAGTTTTGCGGGAGGGCCGATACGAGCAGTACTTC. The chain uses TRBV20-1 and TRBJ2-7, with 9 bases matching TRBD2. After removal of 1 base from V and 4 bases from J, the junction contained 8 bases not matched to a gene. The germline gives CDR1 DFQATT, CDR2 SNEGSKA (reference sequence). This CDR3 is built from 15 residues.

This CDR3 reads CASSHRGSGELFF. In DNA form, the CDR3 reads TGTGCCAGCAGCCATCGGGGGTCCGGGGAGCTGTTTTTT. The chain joins TRBV3-1 to TRBJ2-2, with a possible D match to TRBD2 (6 bases). The germline gives CDR1 LGHDT, CDR2 YNNKEL (reference sequence). CDR3 length: 13 residues. V shed 3 bases and J shed 6 bases, with 8 bases lying between them.

This clonotype came up many times. The gene calls are TRBV27 and TRBJ1-6; D unresolved. Trimming took 6 bases from V and 10 from J, leaving 19 bases between them. The CDR3 contains 15 residues. Per the germline V gene, CDR1 is MNHEY and CDR2 is SMNVEV (reference sequence). CDR3 sequence reads: CASSVLDGVGSPLHF. The CDR3, as DNA: TGTGCCAGCAGCGTACTCGATGGCGTAGGGTCACCCCTCCACTTT.

This clonotype was seen more than once but under ten times. Just one base apart from a much larger clone, this may be a read error. V gene TRBV5-6 combines with J gene TRBJ1-4, with 9 bases matching TRBD1. The J segment lost 8 bases and the V segment lost 3 bases, leaving 5 bases of the junction unmatched. The germline V gene encodes CDR1 SGHDT and CDR2 YYEEEE. This CDR3 contains 14 residues. The DNA of the CDR3 is TGTGCCAGCAGCTCCGGGACAGGGTACGAAAAACTGTTTTTT. Amino acid sequence: CASSSGTGYEKLFF.

This chain links TRBV18 with TRBJ1-4; no reliable D call. This CDR3 contains 15 residues. The ends were cut back, 0 bases at V and 5 bases at J, with 10 bases in the middle. Germline V gene data show CDR1 as KGHSH and CDR2 as LQKENI. CDR3 sequence: CASSPPGTRNEKLFF. The CDR3 nucleotides are TGTGCCAGCTCACCACCGGGAACACGAAATGAAAAACTGTTTTTT.

This clonotype has a count of ten or more. This chain links TRBV7-3 with TRBJ1-4, with 10 bases that match TRBD1. Germline lookup yields CDR1 SGHTA and CDR2 FQGTGA. This CDR3 comprises 15 residues. V lost 4 bases and J lost 8; bases outside the gene matches: 7. The CDR3 bases are TGTGCCAGCAGCTCCCCCGGGACAGGGGAGGAAAAACTGTTTTTT. Its translation is CASSSPGTGEEKLFF.

A few counts support this clonotype. The rearrangement joins TRBV11-1 to TRBJ2-1; 11 bases match TRBD2. CDR1 and CDR2 (germline): SGHAT, FQDESV (reference sequence). The V gene end was trimmed by 4 bases and the J gene end by 7 bases; junction bases not matched to a gene: 6. The CDR3 loop spans 15 amino acids. The CDR3 DNA sequence: TGTGCCAGCAGCTATACTAGCGGGAGAAGGAATGAGCAGTTCTTC. It specifies CASSYTSGRRNEQFF.

In its sample, this clonotype was seen many times. The rearrangement uses TRBV15 and TRBJ1-1; 7 positions agree with TRBD1. The CDR3 length is 13 residues. The trim removed 0 bases at V and 8 bases at J, leaving 3 bases unmatched. Germline V gene sequence: CDR1 LNHNV, CDR2 YYDKDF (reference sequence). The CDR3 spells CATSREDRAEAFF. The CDR3 nucleotides read TGTGCCACCAGCAGAGAAGACAGGGCGGAAGCTTTCTTT.

In its sample, this clonotype was seen many times. CDR3 protein: CASIPLGGPASETQYF. The CDR3, as DNA: TGTGCCAGCATCCCCCTCGGGGGCCCAGCCTCGGAGACCCAGTACTTC. The J gene is TRBJ2-5, the V gene TRBV28, with D possibly being TRBD1 or TRBD2 (6 bases each). This CDR3 comprises 16 residues. V gave up 7 bases and J gave up 5 bases, with 23 bases separating them. Germline V gene lookup returns CDR1 MDHEN and CDR2 SYDVKM.